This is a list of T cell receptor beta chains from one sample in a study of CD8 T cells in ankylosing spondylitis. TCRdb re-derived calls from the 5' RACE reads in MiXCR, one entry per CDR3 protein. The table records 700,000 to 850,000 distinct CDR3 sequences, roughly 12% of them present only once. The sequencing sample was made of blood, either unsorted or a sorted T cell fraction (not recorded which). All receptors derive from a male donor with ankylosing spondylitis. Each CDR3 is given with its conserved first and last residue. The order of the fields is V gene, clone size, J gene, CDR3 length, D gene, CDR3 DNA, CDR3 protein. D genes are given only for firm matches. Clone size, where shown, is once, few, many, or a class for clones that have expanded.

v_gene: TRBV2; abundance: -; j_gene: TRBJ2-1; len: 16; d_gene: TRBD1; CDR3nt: TGTGCCAGCAGAGTGGACAGGGCGAGCTCCTACAATGAGCAGTTCTTC; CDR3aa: CASRVDRASSYNEQFF
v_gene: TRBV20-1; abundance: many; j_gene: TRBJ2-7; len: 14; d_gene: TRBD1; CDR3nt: TGCAGTGCTAGATACCGGGACAGGGCCTACGAGCAGTACTTC; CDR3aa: CSARYRDRAYEQYF
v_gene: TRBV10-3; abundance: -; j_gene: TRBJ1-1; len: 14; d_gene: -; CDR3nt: TGTGCCATCAGGCGGAGTTCGGGGTTCACTGAAGCTTTCTTT; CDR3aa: CAIRRSSGFTEAFF
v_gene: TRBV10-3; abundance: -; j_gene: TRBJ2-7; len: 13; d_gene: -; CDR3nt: TGTGCCAGCCGGCCTACAGGGCCGAACGAGCAGTACTTC; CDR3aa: CASRPTGPNEQYF
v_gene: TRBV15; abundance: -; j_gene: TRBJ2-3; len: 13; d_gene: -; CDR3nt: TGTGCCACCAGGGGCCGGAACTCAGATACGCAGTATTTT; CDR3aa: CATRGRNSDTQYF
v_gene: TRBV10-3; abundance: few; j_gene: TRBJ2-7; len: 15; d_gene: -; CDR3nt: TGTGCCATCAGTTACGAGGCGGGGGCCCTCTACGAGCAGTACTTC; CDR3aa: CAISYEAGALYEQYF
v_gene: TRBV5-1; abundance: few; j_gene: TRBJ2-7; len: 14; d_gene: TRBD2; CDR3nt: TGCGCCAGCAGCTTAGCGGGAGTGGAGTACGAGCAGTACTTC; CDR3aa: CASSLAGVEYEQYF
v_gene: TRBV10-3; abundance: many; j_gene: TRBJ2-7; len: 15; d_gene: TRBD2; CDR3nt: TGTGCCATCAGTGAAGGCGGGAGGCCCCCCTACGAGCAGTACTTC; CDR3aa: CAISEGGRPPYEQYF
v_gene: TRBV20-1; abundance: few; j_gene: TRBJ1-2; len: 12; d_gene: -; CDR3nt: TGCAGTGCTAGTTCATCGCCCTCGGGCTACACCTTC; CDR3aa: CSASSSPSGYTF
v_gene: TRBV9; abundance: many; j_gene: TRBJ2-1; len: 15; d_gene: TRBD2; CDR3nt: TGTGCCAGCAGCCCTACGGGGGGACCATACAATGAGCAGTTCTTC; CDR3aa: CASSPTGGPYNEQFF
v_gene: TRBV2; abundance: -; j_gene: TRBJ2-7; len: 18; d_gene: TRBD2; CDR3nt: TGTGCCAGCACCCGACAGGGCGGACTAGCGGGGAACACCTACGAGCAGTACTTC; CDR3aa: CASTRQGGLAGNTYEQYF
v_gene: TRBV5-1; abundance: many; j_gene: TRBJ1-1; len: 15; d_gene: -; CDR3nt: TGCGCCAGCATGTTGGCAGGCAGCATGAACACTGAAGCTTTCTTT; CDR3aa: CASMLAGSMNTEAFF